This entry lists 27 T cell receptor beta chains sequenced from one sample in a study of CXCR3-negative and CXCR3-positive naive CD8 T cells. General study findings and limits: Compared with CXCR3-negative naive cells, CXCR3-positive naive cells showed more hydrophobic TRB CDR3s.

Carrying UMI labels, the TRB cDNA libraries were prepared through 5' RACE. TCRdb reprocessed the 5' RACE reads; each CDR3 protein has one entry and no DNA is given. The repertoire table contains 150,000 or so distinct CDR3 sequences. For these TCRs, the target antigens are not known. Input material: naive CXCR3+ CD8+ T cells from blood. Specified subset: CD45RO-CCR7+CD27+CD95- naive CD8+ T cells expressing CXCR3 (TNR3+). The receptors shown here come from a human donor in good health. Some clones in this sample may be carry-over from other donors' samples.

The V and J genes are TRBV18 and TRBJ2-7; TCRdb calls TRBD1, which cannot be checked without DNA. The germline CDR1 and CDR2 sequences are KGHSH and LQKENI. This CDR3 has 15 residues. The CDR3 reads CASSPDRLPTYEQYF. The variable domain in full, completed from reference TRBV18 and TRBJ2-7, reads NAGVMQNPRHLVRRRGQEARLRCSPMKGHSHVYWYRQLPEEGLKFMVYLQKENIIDESGMPKERFSAEFPKEGPSILRIQQVVRGDSAAYFCASSPDRLPTYEQYFGPGTRLTVT.

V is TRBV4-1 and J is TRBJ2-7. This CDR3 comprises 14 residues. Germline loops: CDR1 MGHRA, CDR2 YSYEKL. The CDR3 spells CASSQLEDYDEQYF.

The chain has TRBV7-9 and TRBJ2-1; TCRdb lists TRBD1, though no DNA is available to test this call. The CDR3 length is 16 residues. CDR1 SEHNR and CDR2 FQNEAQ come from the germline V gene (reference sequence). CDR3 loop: CASSRGPRDSYNEQFF.

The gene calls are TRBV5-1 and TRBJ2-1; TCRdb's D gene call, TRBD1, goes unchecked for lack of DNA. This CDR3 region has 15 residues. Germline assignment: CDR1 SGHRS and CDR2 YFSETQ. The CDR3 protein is CASRAGTSSYNEQFF. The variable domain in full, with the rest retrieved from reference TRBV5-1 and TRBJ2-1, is KAGVTQTPRYLIKTRGQQVTLSCSPISGHRSVSWYQQTPGQGLQFLFEYFSETQRNKGNFPGRFSGRQFSNSRSEMNVSTLELGDSALYLCASRAGTSSYNEQFFGPGTRLTVL.

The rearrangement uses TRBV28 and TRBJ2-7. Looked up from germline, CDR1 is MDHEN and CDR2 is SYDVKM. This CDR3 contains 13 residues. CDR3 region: CASSLRLGNEQYF.

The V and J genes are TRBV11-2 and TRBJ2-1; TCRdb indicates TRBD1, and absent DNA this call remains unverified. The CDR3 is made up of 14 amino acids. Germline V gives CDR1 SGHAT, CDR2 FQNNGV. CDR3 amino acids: CASSRDNSYNEQFF.

The CDR3 spells CASGLNNTYNEQFF. The J gene is TRBJ2-1, the V gene TRBV12-5. Per germline, CDR1 LGHNT and CDR2 FRNRAP. The CDR3 spans 14 residues.

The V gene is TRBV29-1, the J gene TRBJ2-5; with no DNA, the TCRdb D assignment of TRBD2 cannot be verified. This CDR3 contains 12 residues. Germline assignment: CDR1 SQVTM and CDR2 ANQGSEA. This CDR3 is CSVEGERATQYF.

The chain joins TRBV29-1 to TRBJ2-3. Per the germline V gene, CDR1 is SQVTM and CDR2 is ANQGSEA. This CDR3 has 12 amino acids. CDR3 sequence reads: CSVAFSADTQYF.

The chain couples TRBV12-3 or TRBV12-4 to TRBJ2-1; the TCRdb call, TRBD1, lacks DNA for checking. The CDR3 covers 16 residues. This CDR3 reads CASSYTTGATYNEQFF.

CDR3 amino acids: CSVHEGTDEKLFF. The genes are TRBV29-1 and TRBJ1-4; there is no DNA to check the TCRdb D call of TRBD1. Germline CDR1 SQVTM, CDR2 ANQGSEA. This CDR3 is 13 amino acids long. The full variable domain, with the rest looked up from reference TRBV29-1 and TRBJ1-4, is SAVISQKPSRDICQRGTSLTIQCQVDSQVTMMFWYRQQPGQSLTLIATANQGSEATYESGFVIDKFPISRPNLTFSTLTVSNMSPEDSSIYLCSVHEGTDEKLFFGSGTQLSVL.

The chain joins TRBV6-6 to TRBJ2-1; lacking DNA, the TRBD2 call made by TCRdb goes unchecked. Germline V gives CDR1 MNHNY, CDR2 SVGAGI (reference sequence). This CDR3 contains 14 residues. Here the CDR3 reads CASDLAGGPNEQFF.

The chain's CDR3 is CASSSAGTDYNSPLHF. The chain is built from TRBV25-1 and TRBJ1-6; checking the TCRdb D call of TRBD1 is not possible without DNA. This CDR3 has 16 residues. Germline CDR1 and CDR2: MGHDK and SYGVNS.

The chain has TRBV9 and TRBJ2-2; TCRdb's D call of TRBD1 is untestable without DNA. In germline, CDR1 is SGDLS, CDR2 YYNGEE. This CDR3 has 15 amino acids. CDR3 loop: CASSGFSGQGGELFF. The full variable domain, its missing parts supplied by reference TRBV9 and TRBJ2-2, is DSGVTQTPKHLITATGQRVTLRCSPRSGDLSVYWYQQSLDQGLQFLIQYYNGEERAKGNILERFSAQQFPDLHSELNLSSLELGDSALYFCASSGFSGQGGELFFGEGSRLTVL.

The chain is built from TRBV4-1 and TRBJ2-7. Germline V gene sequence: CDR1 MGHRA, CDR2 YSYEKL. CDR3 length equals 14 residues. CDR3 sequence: CASSQEVLAYEQYF.

CDR3 sequence reads: CATSIGDPLNTGELFF. The chain links TRBV15 to TRBJ2-2; with no DNA, the TCRdb D assignment of TRBD2 cannot be verified. Germline values: CDR1 LNHNV, CDR2 YYDKDF (reference sequence). CDR3 length: 16 amino acids.

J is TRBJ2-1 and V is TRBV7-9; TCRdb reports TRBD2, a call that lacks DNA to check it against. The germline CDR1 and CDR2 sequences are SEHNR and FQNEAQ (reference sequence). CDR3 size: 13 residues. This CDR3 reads CASSSGLTVLQFF.

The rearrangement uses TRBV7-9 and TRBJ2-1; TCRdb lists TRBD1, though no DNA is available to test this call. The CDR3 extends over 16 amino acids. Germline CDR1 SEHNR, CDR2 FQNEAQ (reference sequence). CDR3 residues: CASSLGGGRHYNEQFF.

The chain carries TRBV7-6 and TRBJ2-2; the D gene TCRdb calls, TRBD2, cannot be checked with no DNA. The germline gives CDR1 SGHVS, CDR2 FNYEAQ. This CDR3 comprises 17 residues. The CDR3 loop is CASSLDETSGFTGELFF.

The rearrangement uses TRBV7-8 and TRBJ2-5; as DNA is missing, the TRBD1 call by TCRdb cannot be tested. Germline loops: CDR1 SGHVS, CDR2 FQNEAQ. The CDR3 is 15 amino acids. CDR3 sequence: CASSSDNSYQETQYF.

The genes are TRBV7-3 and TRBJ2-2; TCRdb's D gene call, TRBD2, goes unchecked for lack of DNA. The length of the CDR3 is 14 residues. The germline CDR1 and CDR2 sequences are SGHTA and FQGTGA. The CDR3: CAGSSGGPGGELFF.

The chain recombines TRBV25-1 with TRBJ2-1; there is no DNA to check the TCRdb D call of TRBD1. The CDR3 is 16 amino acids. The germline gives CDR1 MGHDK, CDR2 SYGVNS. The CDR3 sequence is CASSEFTGTTYNEQFF.

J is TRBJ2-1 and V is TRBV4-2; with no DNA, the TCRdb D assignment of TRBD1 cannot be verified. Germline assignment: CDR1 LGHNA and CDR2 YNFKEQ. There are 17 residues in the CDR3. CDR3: CASSQAPGQGLYNEQFF.

The CDR3 sequence is CSARPGGGSYEQYF. V usage is TRBV20-1 and J usage is TRBJ2-7; TCRdb returns TRBD2, unconfirmable since there is no DNA. The CDR3 spans 14 residues. Germline V CDR1 and CDR2: DFQATT, SNEGSKA (reference sequence).

The CDR3 sequence is CSVGRAREQYF. The rearrangement joins TRBV29-1 to TRBJ2-7. The CDR3 loop spans 11 amino acids. The germline CDR1 and CDR2 sequences are SQVTM and ANQGSEA.

This chain's CDR3 is CASSDGSYNEQFF. V is TRBV7-7 and J is TRBJ2-1; TCRdb outputs TRBD2, but without DNA this stays unchecked. CDR1 and CDR2 (germline): SSHAT, FNYEAQ (reference sequence). The CDR3 is 13 amino acids.

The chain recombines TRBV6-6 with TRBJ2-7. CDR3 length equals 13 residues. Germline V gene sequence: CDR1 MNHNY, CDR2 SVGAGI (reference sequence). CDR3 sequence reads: CASSYPGQGEQYF.